Below, one T cell receptor (beta chain) is given with its context. These data come from a study of blood T cell repertoires in COVID-19. Study-wide background: Samples representing acute and convalescent COVID-19 were sourced from the United States, Italy and Spain. Sources were T cells, B-cell-depleted T cells, or PBMCs; the material itself was cDNA or gDNA.

Original processing methods: Nucleated cell counts were estimated from reference gene primer amplification. Data came from immunoSEQ multiplex PCR; TCRdb stores just in-frame clones and leaves some out. V, J and clone size reflect that table, while D and trimming were determined from the DNA. The profile covers some 100,000 clones, with approximately 92% appearing a single time and approximately 5.8% taken by the ten largest. This sequence was found in a man aged 45-60 years with active COVID-19. Sequenced material: peripheral blood.

CDR3 residues: CASSDQTGWGTEAFF. DNA for the CDR3: TGTGCCAGCAGTGACCAGACAGGGTGGGGCACTGAAGCTTTCTTT. The chain links TRBV6-2 or TRBV6-3 to TRBJ1-1, with TRBD1 identical over 7 bases. This CDR3 comprises 15 residues. Unmatched junction bases numbered 10, after V lost 5 bases and J lost 4 bases. Germline CDR1 MNHEY, CDR2 SVGEGT.